What follows is one T cell receptor beta chain and its context. The data were taken from a study of blood T cell repertoires in COVID-19. As for the study in general: The study drew acute and convalescent COVID-19 samples from the United States, Italy and Spain.

The assay was immunoSEQ multiplex PCR, and TCRdb's table has in-frame clones only and misses some. The sample holds around 300,000 clones; around 90% are singletons and the top ten take less than 3%. The CDR3 runs to 14 residues. Germline V gene sequence: CDR1 SGHRS, CDR2 YFSETQ. With V trimmed by 3 bases and J by 6 bases, 7 bases remained unmatched. The chain uses TRBV5-1 and TRBJ1-1, with 8 nucleotides matching TRBD1. This TCR derives from a woman aged 50 to 60 who had recovered from COVID-19. The sequenced sample was PBMCs or T cells enriched from blood (not recorded which). CDR3 region: CASSSPGGAAEAFF. The CDR3 nucleotides are TGCGCCAGCAGCTCACCAGGGGGCGCCGCTGAAGCTTTCTTT.